This TCR beta chain emerged from a study of CD8 T cells in Susac syndrome. RNA, at about 0.45 to 1 ug, was reverse transcribed with random hexamers. Amplification of TCR beta CDR3 used immunoSEQ multiplex PCR across 54 Vbeta and 13 Jbeta. From the immunoSEQ multiplex PCR reads, TCRdb called clonotypes with MiXCR, one entry per CDR3 protein. The data contain roughly 150,000 distinct CDR3 sequences, 90% to 95% of them singletons. In germline, CDR1 is LGHDT, CDR2 YNNKEL (reference sequence). There are 15 residues in the CDR3. The ends lost 2 bases at V and 7 bases at J; junction bases unmatched: 4. The TEMRA cells underwent FACS enrichment, while the CD8+ and CD4+ T cells underwent negative isolation. Study-wide points: The number of individuals included in the study's TCR sequencing and HLA analysis was acknowledged as relatively small.

A single count supports this clonotype. The antigen remains undetermined. The receptor was isolated from a human donor in good health. The source material was CD4+ T cells from PBMCs. V is TRBV3-1 and J is TRBJ1-4; the match to TRBD1 covers 10 bases. For the CDR3, the DNA is TGTGCCAGCAGCCAACCGCGGACAGGGGGTGAAAAACTGTTTTTT. Translating it yields CASSQPRTGGEKLFF. The full variable domain, in which reference TRBV3-1 and TRBJ1-4 provide the parts outside the CDR3, is DTAVSQTPKYLVTQMGNDKSIKCEQNLGHDTMYWYKQDSKKFLKIMFSYNNKELIINETVPNRFSPKSPDKAHLNLHINSLELGDSAVYFCASSQPRTGGEKLFFGSGTQLSVL.